This T cell receptor beta chain was documented in a study of Graves' ophthalmopathy and Graves' hyperthyroidism. Looking at the study overall: If no ophthalmopathy appeared within 18 months of follow-up, hyperthyroidism was termed stable.

Hyperthyroidism patients, all newly diagnosed, had under 2 months' duration and ages of 18 to 65. The evidence that diagnosis relied on was clinical symptoms, serum thyroxine, TRAb, thyroid ultrasound and orbital computed tomography. TCR beta CDR3 amplification used RNA transcripts. A first-round RT-PCR used HTBI primers, followed by a second-round multiplex PCR. MiXCR was run by TCRdb on the multiplex PCR reads, yielding one entry per CDR3 protein. The data hold around 1,000,000 distinct CDR3 sequences, with about 38% observed a single time. This clonotype has a count of ten or more. Germline trimming cut 4 bases from V and 1 base from J; bases unmatched to any gene: 8. In germline, CDR1 is SGHDT, CDR2 YYEEEE. The CDR3 totals 17 residues.

This TCR came from an adult man with Graves' hyperthyroidism. The chain links TRBV5-6 to TRBJ2-5; 12 bases are shared with TRBD2. Material for sequencing was peripheral blood or thyroid tissue (not recorded which). The CDR3 sequence is CASSHYVTSGSQETQYF. Written as DNA, the CDR3 is TGTGCCAGCAGCCACTACGTGACTAGCGGGAGCCAAGAGACCCAGTACTTC.